This is a list of T cell receptor beta chains from one sample in a study of long-term antiretroviral therapy in people with HIV. TCRdb's table, derived via immunoSEQ multiplex PCR, lists solely in-frame clones and lacks some. The sample consists of fewer than 45,000 clones, 75% to 90% of them appearing once. Sequencing used unsorted PBMCs, obtained 2.2 years after starting antiretroviral therapy. These receptors were collected from a man aged 18-30 years with HIV. Each CDR3 is given with its conserved first and last residue. Each record gives: D gene, clone size, V gene, J gene, CDR3 DNA, CDR3 protein. D genes are given only for firm matches. Part of the rows lack a size; the others show once, few, many or a class for expanded clones.

D gene: -
clone size: -
V gene: TRBV5-1
J gene: TRBJ2-4
CDR3 DNA: TGCGCCAGCAGAGAGAGTCTAACCAAAAACATTCAGTACTTC
CDR3 protein: CASRESLTKNIQYF

D gene: TRBD2
clone size: -
V gene: TRBV30
J gene: TRBJ2-1
CDR3 DNA: TGTGCCTGGGGGACTAGCGGGAGCTCCTACAATGAGCAGTTCTTC
CDR3 protein: CAWGTSGSSYNEQFF

D gene: -
clone size: -
V gene: TRBV7-3
J gene: TRBJ1-2
CDR3 DNA: TGTGCCAGTAGCCCGGACAGTGTTAACTATGGCTACACCTTC
CDR3 protein: CASSPDSVNYGYTF

D gene: -
clone size: -
V gene: TRBV27
J gene: TRBJ2-2
CDR3 DNA: TGTGCCAGCAGTTTACGGGGATCCGGGGAGCTGTTTTTT
CDR3 protein: CASSLRGSGELFF

D gene: -
clone size: few
V gene: TRBV7-9
J gene: TRBJ1-1
CDR3 DNA: TGTGCCAGCAGCCCCGCTAACAGGAACACTGAAGCTTTCTTT
CDR3 protein: CASSPANRNTEAFF

D gene: TRBD1
clone size: few
V gene: TRBV9
J gene: TRBJ1-3
CDR3 DNA: TGTGCCAGCAGCCCCTCGGACAGGGGAAATAGAAACACCATATATTTT
CDR3 protein: CASSPSDRGNRNTIYF

D gene: TRBD2
clone size: -
V gene: TRBV29-1
J gene: TRBJ2-2
CDR3 DNA: TGCAGCGCCCGAGGCGTAGCGGGGGTCGACAACACCGGGGAGCTGTTTTTT
CDR3 protein: CSARGVAGVDNTGELFF

D gene: -
clone size: -
V gene: TRBV19
J gene: TRBJ1-1
CDR3 DNA: TGTGCCAGTAGTATAGGGGGAACTTTCGAGGCTTTCTTT
CDR3 protein: CASSIGGTFEAFF

D gene: -
clone size: -
V gene: TRBV4-2
J gene: TRBJ1-5
CDR3 DNA: TGTGCCAGCAGCCAAGGGGGCCTCGGGCAGCCCCAGCATTTT
CDR3 protein: CASSQGGLGQPQHF

D gene: TRBD1
clone size: -
V gene: TRBV28
J gene: TRBJ2-7
CDR3 DNA: TGTGCCAGCGGGGACAGGGAATCCTTTTACGAGCAGTACTTC
CDR3 protein: CASGDRESFYEQYF

D gene: TRBD1
clone size: once
V gene: TRBV2
J gene: TRBJ1-1
CDR3 DNA: TGTGCCAGCAGTTCCGACAGGGCGAGTATTCCTGAAGCTTTCTTT
CDR3 protein: CASSSDRASIPEAFF

D gene: TRBD1
clone size: -
V gene: TRBV11-2
J gene: TRBJ2-7
CDR3 DNA: TGTGCCAGCAGCTTAGGACAGGGCCCCTACGAGCAGTACTTC
CDR3 protein: CASSLGQGPYEQYF

D gene: -
clone size: -
V gene: TRBV27
J gene: TRBJ2-6
CDR3 DNA: TGTGCCAGCAGTTCGGGCTTCGGACCTGGGGCCAACGTCCTGACTTTC
CDR3 protein: CASSSGFGPGANVLTF

D gene: TRBD1
clone size: -
V gene: TRBV7-2
J gene: TRBJ2-5
CDR3 DNA: TGTGCCAGCAGCTGGGGACAGGGAGTCAAAGAGACCCAGTACTTC
CDR3 protein: CASSWGQGVKETQYF

D gene: -
clone size: -
V gene: TRBV9
J gene: TRBJ2-3
CDR3 DNA: TGTGCCAGCAGCGTAGGCGGACGATTCACAGATACGCAGTATTTT
CDR3 protein: CASSVGGRFTDTQYF

D gene: -
clone size: -
V gene: TRBV7-8
J gene: TRBJ1-1
CDR3 DNA: TGTGCCAGCAGCTTAGTAGTCACGGGGATTGGGACTGAAGCTTTCTTT
CDR3 protein: CASSLVVTGIGTEAFF

D gene: -
clone size: -
V gene: TRBV2
J gene: TRBJ1-4
CDR3 DNA: TGTGCCAGCAGTGAATCGGGGTCAGGGTACGAAAAACTGTTTTTT
CDR3 protein: CASSESGSGYEKLFF

D gene: -
clone size: -
V gene: TRBV29-1
J gene: TRBJ1-2
CDR3 DNA: TGCAGCGGTGGGGGGGCCGGGGGCTACACCTTC
CDR3 protein: CSGGGAGGYTF

D gene: -
clone size: -
V gene: TRBV28
J gene: TRBJ2-7
CDR3 DNA: TGTGCCAGCAGTCCCGCCCTCGATCCGATCTCCTACGAGCAGTACTTC
CDR3 protein: CASSPALDPISYEQYF

D gene: TRBD2
clone size: once
V gene: TRBV5-5
J gene: TRBJ2-7
CDR3 DNA: TGTGCCAGCAGCTACCTGGGACTAGCGGGAGGGCCCCTAGGCGAGCAGTACTTC
CDR3 protein: CASSYLGLAGGPLGEQYF

D gene: -
clone size: -
V gene: TRBV6-5
J gene: TRBJ2-2
CDR3 DNA: TGTGCCAGCAGTTACGGGGTTACCGGGGAGCTGTTTTTT
CDR3 protein: CASSYGVTGELFF

D gene: TRBD2
clone size: -
V gene: TRBV2
J gene: TRBJ2-7
CDR3 DNA: TGTGCCAGCATGTTAGCGGGGCAGTCCTACGAGCAGTACTTC
CDR3 protein: CASMLAGQSYEQYF

D gene: TRBD1
clone size: -
V gene: TRBV12-5
J gene: TRBJ2-7
CDR3 DNA: TGTGCTAGTGGTTCGAGGACAGGGCCCTACGAGCAGTACTTC
CDR3 protein: CASGSRTGPYEQYF

D gene: -
clone size: -
V gene: TRBV5-8
J gene: TRBJ1-2
CDR3 DNA: TGTGCCAGCAGCTGGGGTACAGGGCTTGGCTACACCTTC
CDR3 protein: CASSWGTGLGYTF

D gene: -
clone size: once
V gene: TRBV7-2
J gene: TRBJ2-2
CDR3 DNA: TGTGCCAGCAGCCTTGGGAACACCGGGGAGCTGTTTTTT
CDR3 protein: CASSLGNTGELFF

D gene: -
clone size: few
V gene: TRBV4-2
J gene: TRBJ2-2
CDR3 DNA: TGTGCCAGCAGCCGCCCCGAGGGGGAGCTGTTTTTT
CDR3 protein: CASSRPEGELFF

D gene: TRBD2
clone size: -
V gene: TRBV28
J gene: TRBJ2-1
CDR3 DNA: TGTGCCACCGGGCCGGGGGGGAGCTCCTACAATGAGCAGTTCTTC
CDR3 protein: CATGPGGSSYNEQFF

D gene: TRBD1
clone size: -
V gene: TRBV15
J gene: TRBJ2-3
CDR3 DNA: TGTGCCACCAGCCGGGGACAGGGCGGCACAGATACGCAGTATTTT
CDR3 protein: CATSRGQGGTDTQYF

D gene: -
clone size: -
V gene: TRBV5-1
J gene: TRBJ2-3
CDR3 DNA: TGCGCCAGCAGCTTTGTAGGCAGCGCAGATACGCAGTATTTT
CDR3 protein: CASSFVGSADTQYF

D gene: TRBD2
clone size: -
V gene: TRBV13
J gene: TRBJ2-3
CDR3 DNA: TGTGCCAGCAGCTTAGGGCGGGGGACAGATACGCAGTATTTT
CDR3 protein: CASSLGRGTDTQYF

D gene: -
clone size: -
V gene: TRBV10-1
J gene: TRBJ2-5
CDR3 DNA: TGCGCCAGCAGGACCTTTTGCGGAGGGGGGGTCCAAGAGACCCAGTACTTC
CDR3 protein: CASRTFCGGGVQETQYF

D gene: -
clone size: -
V gene: TRBV30
J gene: TRBJ2-1
CDR3 DNA: TGTGCCTGGAGTGGCCAGGGCGGATCGTACAATGAGCAGTTCTTC
CDR3 protein: CAWSGQGGSYNEQFF

D gene: -
clone size: -
V gene: TRBV6-7
J gene: TRBJ1-5
CDR3 DNA: TGTGCCAGCAGTTACTGGGGGGCGCGAAGCAATCAGCCCCAGCATTTT
CDR3 protein: CASSYWGARSNQPQHF

D gene: TRBD1
clone size: -
V gene: TRBV11-3
J gene: TRBJ2-2
CDR3 DNA: TGTGCCAGCAGCTTAGAGGGACAGGGGATGTCTGACACCGGGGAGCTGTTTTTT
CDR3 protein: CASSLEGQGMSDTGELFF

D gene: -
clone size: -
V gene: TRBV6-1
J gene: TRBJ2-3
CDR3 DNA: TGTGCCAGCAGCCGGGACGGAGATACGCAGTATTTT
CDR3 protein: CASSRDGDTQYF

D gene: -
clone size: -
V gene: TRBV29-1
J gene: TRBJ1-2
CDR3 DNA: TGCAGCGTCTTATATGATCAGCCCGGTTCTAACTATGGCTACACCTTC
CDR3 protein: CSVLYDQPGSNYGYTF

D gene: -
clone size: -
V gene: TRBV7-8
J gene: TRBJ1-2
CDR3 DNA: TGTGCCAGCAGCCCCAAGACGGGTGGCTACACCTTC
CDR3 protein: CASSPKTGGYTF

D gene: -
clone size: -
V gene: TRBV5-1
J gene: TRBJ2-3
CDR3 DNA: TGCGCCAGCAGCCTCGGACGGGCCCGCACAGATACGCAGTATTTT
CDR3 protein: CASSLGRARTDTQYF

D gene: -
clone size: -
V gene: TRBV5-4
J gene: TRBJ2-3
CDR3 DNA: TGTGCCAGCAGCTTAGTATCTGGCGATACGCAGTATTTT
CDR3 protein: CASSLVSGDTQYF

D gene: TRBD1
clone size: -
V gene: TRBV5-4
J gene: TRBJ2-6
CDR3 DNA: TGTGCCAGCAGCTTGGGGACAGGGAACTCTGGGGCCAACGTCCTGACTTTC
CDR3 protein: CASSLGTGNSGANVLTF

D gene: TRBD1
clone size: few
V gene: TRBV7-9
J gene: TRBJ2-3
CDR3 DNA: TGTGCCAGCAGCCACCCGACAGGGTCTAGCACAGATACGCAGTATTTT
CDR3 protein: CASSHPTGSSTDTQYF

D gene: -
clone size: -
V gene: TRBV7-9
J gene: TRBJ2-5
CDR3 DNA: TGTGCCAGCAGCTTATACCCGCAAGAGACCCAGTACTTC
CDR3 protein: CASSLYPQETQYF

D gene: -
clone size: -
V gene: TRBV18
J gene: TRBJ1-5
CDR3 DNA: TGTGCCAGCTCACCACCATCTACCCTTGTTTTAGTCTGTGTTAGCAATCAGCCCCAGCATTTT
CDR3 protein: CASSPPSTLVLVCVSNQPQHF

D gene: -
clone size: -
V gene: TRBV6-5
J gene: TRBJ2-5
CDR3 DNA: TGTGCCAGCAGTCTCAGCGGGTGGGAGACCCAGTACTTC
CDR3 protein: CASSLSGWETQYF

D gene: TRBD2
clone size: -
V gene: TRBV28
J gene: TRBJ2-1
CDR3 DNA: TGTGCCAGCAGTTTAAGACCGGGAGGAGAATACAATGAGCAGTTCTTC
CDR3 protein: CASSLRPGGEYNEQFF

D gene: TRBD1
clone size: -
V gene: TRBV29-1
J gene: TRBJ1-1
CDR3 DNA: TGCAGCGTTGGGACAGGGTTCACTGAAGCTTTCTTT
CDR3 protein: CSVGTGFTEAFF

D gene: TRBD1
clone size: -
V gene: TRBV5-6
J gene: TRBJ2-1
CDR3 DNA: TGTGCCAGCAGCTTGAAGGCAGGGGGCAGCTACAATGAGCAGTTCTTC
CDR3 protein: CASSLKAGGSYNEQFF

D gene: -
clone size: -
V gene: TRBV10-3
J gene: TRBJ2-7
CDR3 DNA: TGTGCCACTTCACAGGGAATAAACGAGCAGTACTTC
CDR3 protein: CATSQGINEQYF

D gene: TRBD2
clone size: -
V gene: TRBV7-7
J gene: TRBJ2-3
CDR3 DNA: TGTGCTAGCAGCTTAGACCTAGCGGGGGGCACAGATACGCAGTATTTT
CDR3 protein: CASSLDLAGGTDTQYF

D gene: -
clone size: -
V gene: TRBV19
J gene: TRBJ1-4
CDR3 DNA: TGTGCCAGTAGTCCGCTTGGGCTTAATGAAAAACTGTTTTTT
CDR3 protein: CASSPLGLNEKLFF

D gene: -
clone size: -
V gene: TRBV4-2
J gene: TRBJ1-1
CDR3 DNA: TGTGCCAGCAGCCAAGTAGGAGGGGGCACTGAAGCTTTCTTT
CDR3 protein: CASSQVGGGTEAFF

D gene: -
clone size: -
V gene: TRBV28
J gene: TRBJ2-3
CDR3 DNA: TGTGCCAGCAGTGTAGGGTCAGATACGCAGTATTTT
CDR3 protein: CASSVGSDTQYF

D gene: -
clone size: -
V gene: TRBV4-1
J gene: TRBJ1-1
CDR3 DNA: TGCGCCAGCAGCCAACCCCCGGGACAAAAGGGGACTGAAGCTTTCTTT
CDR3 protein: CASSQPPGQKGTEAFF

D gene: -
clone size: -
V gene: TRBV6-5
J gene: TRBJ1-1
CDR3 DNA: TGTGCCAGCAGTTACGCCGGGGTTAACACTGAAGCTTTCTTT
CDR3 protein: CASSYAGVNTEAFF

D gene: TRBD1
clone size: -
V gene: TRBV11-3
J gene: TRBJ2-7
CDR3 DNA: TGTGCCAGCAGCTTAGATCGGGCAGGGGGTAAGGGCGAGCAGTACTTC
CDR3 protein: CASSLDRAGGKGEQYF